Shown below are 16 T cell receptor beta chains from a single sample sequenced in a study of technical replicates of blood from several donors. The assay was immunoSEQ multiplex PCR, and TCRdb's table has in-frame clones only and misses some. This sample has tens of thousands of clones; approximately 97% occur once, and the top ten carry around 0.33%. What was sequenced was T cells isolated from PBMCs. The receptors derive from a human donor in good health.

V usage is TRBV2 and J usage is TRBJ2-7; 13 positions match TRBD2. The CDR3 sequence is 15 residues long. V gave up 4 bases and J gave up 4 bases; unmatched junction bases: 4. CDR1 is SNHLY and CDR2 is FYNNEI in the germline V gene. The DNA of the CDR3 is TGTGCCAGCAGTGTTGGACTAGCGGGAGAATACGAGCAGTACTTC. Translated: CASSVGLAGEYEQYF.

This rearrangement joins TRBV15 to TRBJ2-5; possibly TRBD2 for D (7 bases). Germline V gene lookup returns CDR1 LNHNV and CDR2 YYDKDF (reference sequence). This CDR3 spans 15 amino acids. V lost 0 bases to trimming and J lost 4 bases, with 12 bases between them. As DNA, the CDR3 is TGTGCCACCAGCAGAGAGCACGGGGGGCGAGAGACCCAGTACTTC. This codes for CATSREHGGRETQYF.

The CDR3 protein is CASGGLAQNIQYF. The CDR3 DNA is TGTGCCAGCGGGGGACTAGCGCAAAACATTCAGTACTTC. The chain uses TRBV6-1 and TRBJ2-4; 10 bases map to TRBD2. The CDR3 has 13 amino acids. CDR1 and CDR2 from the germline V gene are MNHNS and SASEGT. The trim removed 8 bases at V and 5 bases at J, leaving 3 bases unmatched.

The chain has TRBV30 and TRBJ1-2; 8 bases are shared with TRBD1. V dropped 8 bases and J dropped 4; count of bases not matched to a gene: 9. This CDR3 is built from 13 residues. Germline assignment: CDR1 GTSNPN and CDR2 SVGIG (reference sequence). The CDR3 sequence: CASRTGNLYGYTF. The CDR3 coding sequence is TGTGCCAGCAGGACAGGGAATCTCTATGGCTACACCTTC.

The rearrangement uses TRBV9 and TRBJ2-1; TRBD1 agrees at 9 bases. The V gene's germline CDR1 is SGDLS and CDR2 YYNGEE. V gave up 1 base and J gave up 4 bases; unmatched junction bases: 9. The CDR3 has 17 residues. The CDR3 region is CASSVNNRDRVYNEQFF. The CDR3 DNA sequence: TGTGCCAGCAGCGTAAACAACCGGGACAGGGTATACAATGAGCAGTTCTTC. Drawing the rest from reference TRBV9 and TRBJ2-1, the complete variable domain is DSGVTQTPKHLITATGQRVTLRCSPRSGDLSVYWYQQSLDQGLQFLIQYYNGEERAKGNILERFSAQQFPDLHSELNLSSLELGDSALYFCASSVNNRDRVYNEQFFGPGTRLTVL.

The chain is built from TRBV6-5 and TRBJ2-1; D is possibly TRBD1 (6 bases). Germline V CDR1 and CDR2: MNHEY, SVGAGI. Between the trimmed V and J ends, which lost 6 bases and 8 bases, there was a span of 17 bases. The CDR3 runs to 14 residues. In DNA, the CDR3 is TGTGCCAGCAGCCAAAACAGGGTGTCGGATGAGCAGTTCTTC. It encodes CASSQNRVSDEQFF.

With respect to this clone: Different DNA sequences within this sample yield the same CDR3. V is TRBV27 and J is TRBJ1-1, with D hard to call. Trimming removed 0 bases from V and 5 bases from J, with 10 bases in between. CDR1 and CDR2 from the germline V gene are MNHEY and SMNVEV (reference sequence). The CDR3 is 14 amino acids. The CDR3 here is CASSLSRGGTEAFF. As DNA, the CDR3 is TGTGCCAGCAGTTTATCGCGGGGTGGGACTGAAGCTTTCTTT.

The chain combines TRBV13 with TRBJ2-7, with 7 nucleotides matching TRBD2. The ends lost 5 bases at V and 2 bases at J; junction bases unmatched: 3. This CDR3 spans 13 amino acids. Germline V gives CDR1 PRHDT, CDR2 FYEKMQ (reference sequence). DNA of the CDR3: TGTGCCAGCAGCCCGGGGAGGGCCTACGAGCAGTACTTC. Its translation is CASSPGRAYEQYF.

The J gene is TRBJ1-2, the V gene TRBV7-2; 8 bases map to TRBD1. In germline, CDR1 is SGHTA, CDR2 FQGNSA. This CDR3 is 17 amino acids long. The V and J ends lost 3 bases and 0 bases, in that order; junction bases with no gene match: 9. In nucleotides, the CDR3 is TGTGCCAGCAGCTTTCTGCAGGGGGCATTTTCTAACTATGGCTACACCTTC. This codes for CASSFLQGAFSNYGYTF.

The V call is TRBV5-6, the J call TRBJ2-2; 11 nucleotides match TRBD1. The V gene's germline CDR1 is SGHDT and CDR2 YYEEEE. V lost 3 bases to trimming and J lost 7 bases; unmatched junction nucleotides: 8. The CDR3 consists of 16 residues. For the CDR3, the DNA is TGTGCCAGCAGCTCGGGACAGGGGGACTTGCACGGGGAGCTGTTTTTT. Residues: CASSSGQGDLHGELFF.

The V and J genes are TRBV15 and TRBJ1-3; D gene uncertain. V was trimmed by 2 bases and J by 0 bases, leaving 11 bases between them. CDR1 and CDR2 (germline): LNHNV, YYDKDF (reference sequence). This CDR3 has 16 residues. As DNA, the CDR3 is TGTGCCACCAGCAGACCCCAGGAAGTCTCTGGAAACACCATATATTTT. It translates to CATSRPQEVSGNTIYF.

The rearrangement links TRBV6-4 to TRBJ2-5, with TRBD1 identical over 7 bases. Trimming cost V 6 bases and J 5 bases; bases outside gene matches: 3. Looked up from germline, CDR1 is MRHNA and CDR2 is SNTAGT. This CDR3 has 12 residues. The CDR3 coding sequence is TGTGCCAGCAGGGCACAGGGGGAGACCCAGTACTTC. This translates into CASRAQGETQYF.

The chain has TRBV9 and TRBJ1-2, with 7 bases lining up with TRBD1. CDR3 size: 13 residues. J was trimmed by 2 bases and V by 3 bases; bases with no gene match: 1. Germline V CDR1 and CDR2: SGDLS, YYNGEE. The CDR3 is CASSGQGNYGYTF. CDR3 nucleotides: TGTGCCAGCAGCGGACAGGGCAACTATGGCTACACCTTC.

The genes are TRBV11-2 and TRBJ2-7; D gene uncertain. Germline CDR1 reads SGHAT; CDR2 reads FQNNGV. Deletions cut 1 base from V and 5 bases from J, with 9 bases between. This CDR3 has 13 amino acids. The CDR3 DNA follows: TGTGCCAGCAGCTTAGCATCTCAGGACGAGCAGTACTTC. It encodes CASSLASQDEQYF.

The CDR3 spells CASSYGEVLGTNVLTF. For the CDR3, the DNA is TGTGCCAGCAGTTATGGGGAGGTTTTAGGGACCAACGTCCTGACTTTC. V and J are TRBV6-6 and TRBJ2-6, with a possible D match to TRBD2 (6 bases). The length of the CDR3 is 16 residues. Germline V gene data show CDR1 as MNHNY and CDR2 as SVGAGI (reference sequence). The V end was cut by 3 bases, the J end by 8 bases, with 17 bases between.

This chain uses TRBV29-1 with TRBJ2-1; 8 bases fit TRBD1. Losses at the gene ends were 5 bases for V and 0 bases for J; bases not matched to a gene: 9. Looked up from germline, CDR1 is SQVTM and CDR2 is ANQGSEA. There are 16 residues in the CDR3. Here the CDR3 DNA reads TGCAGCGTTTACGCGACAGGGGTTGGCTCCTACAATGAGCAGTTCTTC. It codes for CSVYATGVGSYNEQFF.